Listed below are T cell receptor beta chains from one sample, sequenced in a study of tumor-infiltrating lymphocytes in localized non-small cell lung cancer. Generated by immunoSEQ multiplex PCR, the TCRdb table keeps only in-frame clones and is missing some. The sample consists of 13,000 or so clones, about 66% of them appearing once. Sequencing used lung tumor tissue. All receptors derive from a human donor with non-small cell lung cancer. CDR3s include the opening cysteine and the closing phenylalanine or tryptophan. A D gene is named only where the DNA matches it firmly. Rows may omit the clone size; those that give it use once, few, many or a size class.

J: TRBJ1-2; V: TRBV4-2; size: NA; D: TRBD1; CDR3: CASSQARTGANWGGYTF; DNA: TGTGCCAGCAGCCAAGCCCGGACAGGGGCCAACTGGGGGGGCTACACCTTC
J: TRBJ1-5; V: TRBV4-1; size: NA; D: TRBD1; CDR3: CASSQDPGTVYQPQHF; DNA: TGCGCCAGCAGCCAAGATCCGGGGACAGTCTATCAGCCCCAGCATTTT
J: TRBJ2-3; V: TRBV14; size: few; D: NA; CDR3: CASSQKRGLTDTQYF; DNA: TGTGCCAGCAGCCAAAAGAGGGGACTCACAGATACGCAGTATTTT
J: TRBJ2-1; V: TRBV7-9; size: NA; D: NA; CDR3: CASRPASQFF; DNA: TGTGCCAGCAGACCCGCTTCGCAGTTCTTC
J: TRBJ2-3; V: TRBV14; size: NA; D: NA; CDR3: CASSQGRGGERTDTQYF; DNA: TGTGCCAGCAGCCAAGGCCGAGGGGGGGAGCGCACAGATACGCAGTATTTT
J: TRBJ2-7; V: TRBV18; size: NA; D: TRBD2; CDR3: CASSPEAGGREQYF; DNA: TGTGCCAGCTCACCAGAGGCGGGAGGGCGAGAGCAGTACTTC
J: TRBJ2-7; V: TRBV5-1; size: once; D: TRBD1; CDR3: CASSLGQGASYEQYF; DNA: TGCGCCAGCAGCTTAGGACAGGGGGCCTCCTACGAGCAGTACTTC
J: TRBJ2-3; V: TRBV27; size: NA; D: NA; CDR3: CASSSQRSSTDTQYF; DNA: TGTGCCAGCAGTTCCCAACGGTCGTCCACAGATACGCAGTATTTT
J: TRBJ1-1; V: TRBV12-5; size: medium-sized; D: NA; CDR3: CASGLGWDVAFF; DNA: TGTGCTAGTGGTTTGGGTTGGGATGTGGCTTTCTTT
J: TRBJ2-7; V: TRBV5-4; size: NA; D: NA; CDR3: CASSLGDTDEQYF; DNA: TGTGCCAGCAGCTTGGGGGACACAGACGAGCAGTACTTC
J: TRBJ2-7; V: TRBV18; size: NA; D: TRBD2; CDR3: CASSPGLADYEQYF; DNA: TGTGCCAGCTCACCGGGACTAGCGGACTACGAGCAGTACTTC
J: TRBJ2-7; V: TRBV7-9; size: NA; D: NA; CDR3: CASRLLTGTSYEQYF; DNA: TGTGCCAGCAGACTTCTTACCGGGACCTCCTACGAGCAGTACTTC
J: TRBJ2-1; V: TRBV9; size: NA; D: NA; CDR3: CASSVEGGGQIDNEQFF; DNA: TGTGCCAGCAGCGTAGAGGGGGGAGGACAGATAGACAATGAGCAGTTCTTC
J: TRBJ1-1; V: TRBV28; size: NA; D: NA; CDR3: CASRKGVNTEAFF; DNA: TGTGCCAGCAGAAAGGGGGTGAACACTGAAGCTTTCTTT
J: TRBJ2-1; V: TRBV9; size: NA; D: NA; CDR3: CASSVFDRLPIF; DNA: TGTGCCAGCAGCGTATTTGACCGGCTTCCTATCTTC
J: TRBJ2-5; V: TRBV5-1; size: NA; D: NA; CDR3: CASSLPPKETQYF; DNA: TGCGCCAGCAGCCTCCCCCCTAAAGAGACCCAGTACTTC
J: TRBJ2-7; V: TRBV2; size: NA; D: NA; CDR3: CASSALGVVSEQYF; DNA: TGTGCCAGCAGTGCCCTCGGGGTCGTGAGTGAGCAGTACTTC